These 2 T cell receptor beta chains were sequenced from one sample in a study of blood T cell repertoires in COVID-19. Assay used: immunoSEQ multiplex PCR; TCRdb lists only in-frame clones, some missing. The sample has 150,000 to 200,000 clones, about 88% seen once. Sequencing was carried out using PBMCs or T cells enriched from blood (not recorded which). The receptors stem from a middle-aged woman in a cohort exposed to, infected with or recovered from COVID-19 (not recorded which).

The V gene is TRBV11-3, the J gene TRBJ2-2; weak D call: TRBD2 (6 bases). Per germline, CDR1 SGHNT and CDR2 YENEEA. CDR3 length: 14 amino acids. Trimming removed 2 bases at V and 6 bases at J, with 10 bases between. In DNA form, the CDR3 reads TGTGCCAGCAGCTTAAGCGGGTGGGCCGGGGAGCTGTTTTTT. Protein sequence: CASSLSGWAGELFF.

This clone was detected only once. CDR3 in amino acids: CASSESRGNYGYTF. The DNA for the CDR3 is TGCGCCAGCAGTGAGTCGAGAGGGAACTATGGCTACACCTTC. This chain uses TRBV10-1 with TRBJ1-2, with D uncertain. Looked up from germline, CDR1 is WNHNN and CDR2 is SYGVQD (reference sequence). CDR3 size: 14 residues. V lost 0 bases and J 2 bases, leaving 7 bases between the germline ends.